These 23 T cell receptor beta chains originate from one sample sequenced in a study of identical twins (dated by TCRdb to the mid-2010s). Library preparation used 5' RACE. Sequenced using an Illumina HiSeq 2000. TCRdb's own reprocessing of the public reads used fastp at Q25 and MiXCR and kept productive beta chains. Rows are combined by CDR3 protein, so each entry shows the most common genes and DNA. This sample lists some 190,000 distinct CDR3 sequences; about 16% were detected once. 35% to 50% of the sample belongs to the ten largest clones. The same data also went into a second study, on T cells expressing NK-cell markers.

Sequencing used CD8+ T cells sorted from blood. Source of these receptors: a woman aged 18-29 years in good health.

The rearrangement uses TRBV2 and TRBJ2-7, with 8 bases aligning to TRBD1. The V gene's germline CDR1 is SNHLY and CDR2 FYNNEI. This CDR3 contains 17 residues. V was pared by 2 bases and J by 1 base, with 10 bases of the junction left unmatched. The CDR3 coding sequence is TGTGCCAGCAGTGAACAGGGGGCAAGGGCGGGGTCCTACGAGCAGTACTTC. This encodes CASSEQGARAGSYEQYF.

The chain employs TRBV7-9 and TRBJ2-3; maybe TRBD2 (5 bases). Trimming took 2 bases from V and 5 from J, leaving 14 bases between them. This CDR3 has 15 amino acids. Per germline, CDR1 SEHNR and CDR2 FQNEAQ (reference sequence). The chain's CDR3 is CASSLTAARGDTQYF. CDR3 DNA: TGTGCCAGCAGCTTAACGGCGGCCCGGGGAGATACGCAGTATTTT.

This clonotype was seen more than once but under ten times. The gene calls are TRBV6-1 and TRBJ2-3, with 10 bases identical to TRBD2. Germline assignment: CDR1 MNHNS and CDR2 SASEGT. The V and J ends lost 6 bases and 7 bases, in that order; junction bases with no gene match: 10. This CDR3 contains 15 residues. The CDR3 DNA reads as TGTGCCAGCAGCCTTAGCGGGGGGCCGTCGTATACGCAGTATTTT. Translated, it gives CASSLSGGPSYTQYF.

The chain links TRBV10-2 to TRBJ2-7; 9 positions agree with TRBD1. Germline V lookup: CDR1 WSHSY, CDR2 SAAADI. This CDR3 comprises 13 residues. Here the CDR3 reads CATLGTGFYEQYF. In DNA, the CDR3 is TGCGCGACGTTAGGGACAGGGTTCTACGAGCAGTACTTC.

This chain uses TRBV5-6 with TRBJ2-3; 7 bases agree with TRBD1. This CDR3 is 13 amino acids long. Per germline, CDR1 SGHDT and CDR2 YYEEEE. The J segment lost 9 bases and the V segment lost 0 bases, leaving 4 bases of the junction unmatched. CDR3 in DNA: TGTGCCAGCAGCTTGGCTTTACAGGGGACGCAGTATTTT. Amino acid sequence: CASSLALQGTQYF.

The J gene is TRBJ2-7, the V gene TRBV7-9; D gene ambiguous. The CDR3 consists of 12 residues. Germline V gives CDR1 SEHNR, CDR2 FQNEAQ (reference sequence). Trimming cost V 4 bases and J 3 bases, with 7 bases left between them. The CDR3 spells CASSYVDYEQYF. CDR3 coding DNA: TGTGCCAGCAGCTACGTCGACTACGAGCAGTACTTC.

This clonotype was counted only a few times. The chain joins TRBV10-3 to TRBJ1-3; 9 nucleotides line up with TRBD1. The CDR3 has 15 residues. J was trimmed by 0 bases and V by 9 bases; bases with no gene match: 6. Germline loops: CDR1 ENHRY, CDR2 SYGVKD. CDR3 nucleotides: TGTGCCATTTCTGGGGACAGGGCCTCTGGAAACACCATATATTTT. Residues: CAISGDRASGNTIYF.

The rearrangement uses TRBV9 and TRBJ2-7, with unresolved D. V was cut by 3 bases and J by 6 bases, with 10 bases left in between. CDR3 size: 12 residues. CDR1 SGDLS and CDR2 YYNGEE come from the germline V gene. For the CDR3, the DNA is TGTGCCAGCAGCGGGCCGGGTCCCGAGCAGTACTTC. Protein product: CASSGPGPEQYF. Supplemented by reference TRBV9 and TRBJ2-7, the full variable domain reads DSGVTQTPKHLITATGQRVTLRCSPRSGDLSVYWYQQSLDQGLQFLIQYYNGEERAKGNILERFSAQQFPDLHSELNLSSLELGDSALYFCASSGPGPEQYFGPGTRLTVT.

Here the CDR3 reads CASSLGRAGLTTYGYTF. The CDR3 bases are TGTGCCAGCAGCTTAGGCAGAGCGGGTCTCACCACTTATGGCTACACCTTC. The rearrangement joins TRBV13 to TRBJ1-2; D gene unclear. The ends were cut back, 0 bases at V and 5 bases at J, with 19 bases in the middle. The CDR3 is made up of 17 amino acids. The V gene's germline CDR1 is PRHDT and CDR2 FYEKMQ (reference sequence).

This clonotype was recorded a few times. This chain links TRBV7-2 with TRBJ2-6; D remains unclear. The CDR3 spans 15 residues. Trimming removed 7 bases from V and 0 bases from J, with 10 bases in between. Looked up from germline, CDR1 is SGHTA and CDR2 is FQGNSA. For the CDR3, the DNA is TGTGCCAGCATTCTATGGCTCTCTGGGGCCAACGTCCTGACTTTC. Translated: CASILWLSGANVLTF. The variable domain in full, completed from reference TRBV7-2 and TRBJ2-6, reads GAGVSQSPSNKVTEKGKDVELRCDPISGHTALYWYRQSLGQGLEFLIYFQGNSAPDKSGLPSDRFSAERTGGSVSTLTIQRTQQEDSAVYLCASILWLSGANVLTFGAGSRLTVL.

The J gene is TRBJ1-1, the V gene TRBV12-3 or TRBV12-4, with D perhaps matching TRBD1 (5 bases). V was cut by 7 bases and J by 4 bases, with 13 bases left in between. The CDR3 contains 13 residues. Here the CDR3 reads CASTPGGVTEAFF. CDR3 nucleotides: TGTGCCAGCACCCCTGGGGGGGTCACTGAAGCTTTCTTT.

This clonotype turned up a few times. This chain connects TRBV9 to TRBJ2-7, with 11 positions matching TRBD2. The V and J ends lost 3 bases and 3 bases, in that order; junction bases with no gene match: 2. This CDR3 has 14 amino acids. Germline lookup yields CDR1 SGDLS and CDR2 YYNGEE. CDR3 in DNA: TGTGCCAGCAGCGGGCTAGCGGGAGGCTACGAGCAGTACTTC. Protein: CASSGLAGGYEQYF.

The chain is built from TRBV12-3 or TRBV12-4 and TRBJ2-7; tentatively, D is TRBD1 or TRBD2 (5 bases each). The CDR3 extends over 15 amino acids. V lost 5 bases to trimming and J lost 2 bases, with 16 bases between them. CDR3 loop: CASSPWGTETYEQYF. The DNA for the CDR3 is TGTGCCAGCAGTCCCTGGGGGACCGAGACCTACGAGCAGTACTTC.

The CDR3 DNA sequence: TGTGCCAGCAGCAGTCGTGGGGCTAGCGGCACAGATACGCAGTATTTT. Amino acids: CASSSRGASGTDTQYF. V usage is TRBV7-9 and J usage is TRBJ2-3; possibly TRBD2 for D (6 bases). The CDR3 loop spans 16 amino acids. CDR1 is SEHNR and CDR2 is FQNEAQ in the germline V gene (reference sequence). V gave up 5 bases and J gave up 1 base, with 16 bases separating them.

This clonotype has only a few counts. The rearrangement uses TRBV5-4 and TRBJ1-2; D call uncertain. Germline CDR1 reads SGHNT; CDR2 reads YYREEE (reference sequence). The ends were cut back, 1 base at V and 0 bases at J, with 22 bases in the middle. The CDR3 is 19 amino acids. The CDR3 DNA reads as TGTGCCAGCAGCTTGCTAATTCAACCAGCCCTAACTGCTAACTATGGCTACACCTTC. Translation: CASSLLIQPALTANYGYTF.

There are many counts of this clonotype. This chain uses TRBV12-3 or TRBV12-4 with TRBJ1-1; no firm D call. CDR3 length: 13 residues. The CDR3 sequence: CGIRTVMNTEAFF. CDR3 in DNA: TGTGGCATTCGAACAGTAATGAACACTGAAGCTTTCTTT.

This clonotype was observed many times. The chain recombines TRBV6-1 with TRBJ2-7; 8 bases line up with TRBD2. V gave up 5 bases and J gave up 4 bases; unmatched junction bases: 7. Germline V gives CDR1 MNHNS, CDR2 SASEGT. The length of the CDR3 is 14 residues. The CDR3 DNA follows: TGTGCCAGCAGTCGCAGCGGGAGTGGATACGAGCAGTACTTC. Translated: CASSRSGSGYEQYF.

Regarding this clonotype: A single base separates this from a much larger clone, so it may be a read error. The chain recombines TRBV7-9 with TRBJ2-7, with 9 bases matching TRBD1. The germline gives CDR1 SEHNR, CDR2 FQNEAQ (reference sequence). The CDR3 is made up of 16 amino acids. V was clipped by 3 bases and J by 5 bases; unmatched bases: 11. CDR3 sequence reads: CASSFPRTGDTNEQYF. The CDR3 DNA sequence: TGTGCCAGCAGCTTCCCCAGGACAGGGGATACCAACGAGCAGTACTTC.

This clonotype has a handful of counts. This chain connects TRBV24-1 to TRBJ2-5; perhaps TRBD2 as D (5 bases). CDR3 size: 15 residues. V gave up 4 bases and J gave up 3 bases, with 14 bases separating them. CDR1 and CDR2 from the germline V gene are KGHDR and SFDVKD. The CDR3 coding sequence is TGTGCCACCAGTGAGGCGCGGGTGGCGAAAGAGACCCAGTACTTC. Amino acids: CATSEARVAKETQYF.

The rearrangement joins TRBV6-2 or TRBV6-3 to TRBJ1-5, with 10 bases matching TRBD1. The germline V gene has CDR1 MNHEY and CDR2 SVGEGT. The CDR3 consists of 17 residues. Trimming at V came to 5 bases and at J to 3 bases, leaving 10 bases not matched to a gene. CDR3 amino acids: CASSQPGTGAFNQPQHF. CDR3 bases: TGTGCCAGCAGTCAGCCCGGGACAGGGGCCTTCAATCAGCCCCAGCATTTT.

The chain recombines TRBV14 with TRBJ2-1; 7 nucleotides match TRBD2. The V and J ends lost 3 bases and 8 bases, in that order; junction bases with no gene match: 7. Looked up from germline, CDR1 is SGHDN and CDR2 is FVKESK. There are 14 residues in the CDR3. The CDR3 spells CASSHTGGYDEQFF. In DNA form, the CDR3 reads TGTGCCAGCAGCCATACGGGAGGTTACGATGAGCAGTTCTTC.

This clonotype was detected a few times. The chain recombines TRBV7-6 with TRBJ2-1, with D unresolved. V lost 2 bases, J lost 10 bases, and 9 bases lay in between. The CDR3 totals 12 residues. From germline, CDR1 is SGHVS and CDR2 FNYEAQ. The CDR3 region has the DNA TGTGCCAGCAGCTTATCTATGGGGGAGCAGTTCTTC. Amino acids: CASSLSMGEQFF.

This clonotype was detected only a few times. This chain uses TRBV7-2 with TRBJ2-3, with 10 bases fitting TRBD2. The germline CDR1 and CDR2 sequences are SGHTA and FQGNSA. J lost 1 base, V lost 4 bases, and 5 bases had no gene match. There are 16 residues in the CDR3. This chain's CDR3 is CASSSRLAGRTDTQYF. Here the CDR3 DNA reads TGTGCCAGCAGCTCAAGACTAGCGGGCCGCACAGATACGCAGTATTTT.